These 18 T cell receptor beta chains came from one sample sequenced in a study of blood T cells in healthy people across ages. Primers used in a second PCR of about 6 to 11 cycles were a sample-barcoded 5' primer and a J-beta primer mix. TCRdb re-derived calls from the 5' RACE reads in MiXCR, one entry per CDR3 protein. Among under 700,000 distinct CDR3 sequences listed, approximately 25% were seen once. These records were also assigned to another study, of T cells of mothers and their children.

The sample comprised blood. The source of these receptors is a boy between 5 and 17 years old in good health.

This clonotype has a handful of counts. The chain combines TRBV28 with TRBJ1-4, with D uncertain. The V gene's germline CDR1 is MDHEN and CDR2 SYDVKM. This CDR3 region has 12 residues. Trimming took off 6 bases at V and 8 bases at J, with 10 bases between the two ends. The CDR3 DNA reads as TGTGCCAGCAGCCACGGCCTCGAAAAACTGTTTTTT. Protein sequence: CASSHGLEKLFF.

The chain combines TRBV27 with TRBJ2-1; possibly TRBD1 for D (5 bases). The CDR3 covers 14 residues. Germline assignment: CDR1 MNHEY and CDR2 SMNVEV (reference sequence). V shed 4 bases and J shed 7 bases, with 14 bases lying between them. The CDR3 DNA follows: TGTGCCAGCAGTTCGCAGGGAAGCCGGAATGAGCAGTTCTTC. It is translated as CASSSQGSRNEQFF.

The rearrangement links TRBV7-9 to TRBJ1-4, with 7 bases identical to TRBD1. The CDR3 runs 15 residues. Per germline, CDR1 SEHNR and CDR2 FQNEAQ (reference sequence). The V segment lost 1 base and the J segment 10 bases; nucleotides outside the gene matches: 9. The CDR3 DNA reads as TGTGCCAGCAGCTTAGGGGGGACAGAGGCTGGAAAACTGTTTTTT. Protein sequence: CASSLGGTEAGKLFF.

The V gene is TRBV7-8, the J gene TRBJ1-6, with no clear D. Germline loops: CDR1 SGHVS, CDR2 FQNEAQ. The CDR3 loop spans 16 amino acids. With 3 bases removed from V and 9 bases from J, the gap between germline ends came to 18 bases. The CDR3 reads CASSFRAERSSSPLHF. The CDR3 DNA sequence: TGTGCCAGCAGCTTCCGGGCCGAGAGGAGCAGTTCACCCCTCCACTTT.

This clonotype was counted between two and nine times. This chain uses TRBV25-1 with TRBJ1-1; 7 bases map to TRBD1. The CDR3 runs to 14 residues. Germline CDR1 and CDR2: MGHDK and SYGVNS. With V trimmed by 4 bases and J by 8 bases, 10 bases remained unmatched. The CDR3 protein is CASSVTGDWAEAFF. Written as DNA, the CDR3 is TGTGCCAGCAGTGTAACAGGGGACTGGGCCGAAGCTTTCTTT.

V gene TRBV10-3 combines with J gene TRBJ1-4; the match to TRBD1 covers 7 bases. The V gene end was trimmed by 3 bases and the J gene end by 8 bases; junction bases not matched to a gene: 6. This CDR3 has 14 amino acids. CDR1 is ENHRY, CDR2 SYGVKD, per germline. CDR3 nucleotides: TGTGCCATCAGTGAAGAGGGGGCGGAGGAAAAACTGTTTTTT. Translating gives CAISEEGAEEKLFF.

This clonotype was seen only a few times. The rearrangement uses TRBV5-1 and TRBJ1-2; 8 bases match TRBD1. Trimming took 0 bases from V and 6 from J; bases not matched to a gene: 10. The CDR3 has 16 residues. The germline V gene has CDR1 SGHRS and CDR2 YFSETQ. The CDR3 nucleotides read TGCGCCAGCAGCTTGGGCAGGACAGGGAATAGCGATGGCTACACCTTC. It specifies CASSLGRTGNSDGYTF.

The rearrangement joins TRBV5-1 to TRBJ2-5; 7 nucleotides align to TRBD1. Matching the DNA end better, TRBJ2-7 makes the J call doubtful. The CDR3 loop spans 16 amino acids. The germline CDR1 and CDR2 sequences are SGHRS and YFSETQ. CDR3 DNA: TGCGCCAGCAGCTTTCCTTTAACCGGGACAGACAACGAGCAGTACTTC. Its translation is CASSFPLTGTDNEQYF.

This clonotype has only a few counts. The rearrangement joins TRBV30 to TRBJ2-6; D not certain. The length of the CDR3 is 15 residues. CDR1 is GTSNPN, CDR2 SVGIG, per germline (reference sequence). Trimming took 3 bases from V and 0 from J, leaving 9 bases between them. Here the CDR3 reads CAWRTGNSGANVLTF. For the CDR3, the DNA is TGTGCCTGGAGGACTGGGAACTCTGGGGCCAACGTCCTGACTTTC.

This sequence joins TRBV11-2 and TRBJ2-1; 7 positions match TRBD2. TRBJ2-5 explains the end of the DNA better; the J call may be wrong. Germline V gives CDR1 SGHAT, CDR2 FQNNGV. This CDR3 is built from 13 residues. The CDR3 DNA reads TGTGCCAGCAGCCCTGGACTAGAGGGGACCCAGTACTTC. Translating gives CASSPGLEGTQYF.

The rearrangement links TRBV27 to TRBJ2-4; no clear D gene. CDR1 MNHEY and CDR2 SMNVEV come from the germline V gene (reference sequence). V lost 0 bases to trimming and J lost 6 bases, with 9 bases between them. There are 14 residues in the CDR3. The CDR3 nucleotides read TGTGCCAGCAGTTTATCTATCGGTCGAAACATTCAGTACTTC. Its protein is CASSLSIGRNIQYF.

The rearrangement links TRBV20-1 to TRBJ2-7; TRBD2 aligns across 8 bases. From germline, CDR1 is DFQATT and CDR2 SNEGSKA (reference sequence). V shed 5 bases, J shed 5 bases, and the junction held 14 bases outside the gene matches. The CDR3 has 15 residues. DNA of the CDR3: TGCAGTGCTCGAAATACCGGGACTAGTGTCCACGAGCAGTACTTC. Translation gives CSARNTGTSVHEQYF.

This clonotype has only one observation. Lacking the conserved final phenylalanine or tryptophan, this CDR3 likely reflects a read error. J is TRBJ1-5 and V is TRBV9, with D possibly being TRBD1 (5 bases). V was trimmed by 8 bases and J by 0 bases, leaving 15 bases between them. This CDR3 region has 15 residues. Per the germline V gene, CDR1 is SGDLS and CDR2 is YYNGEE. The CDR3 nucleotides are TGTGCCAGTCGATCTTGGGACCGTAGCAATCAGCCCCAGCATGTT. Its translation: CASRSWDRSNQPQHV.

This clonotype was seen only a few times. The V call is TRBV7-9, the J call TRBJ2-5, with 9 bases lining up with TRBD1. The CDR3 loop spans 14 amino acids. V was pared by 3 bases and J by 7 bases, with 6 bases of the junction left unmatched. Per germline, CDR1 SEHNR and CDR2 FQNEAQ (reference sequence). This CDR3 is CASSLDRGYVTQYF. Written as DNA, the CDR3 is TGTGCCAGCAGCTTGGACAGGGGTTATGTGACCCAGTACTTC.

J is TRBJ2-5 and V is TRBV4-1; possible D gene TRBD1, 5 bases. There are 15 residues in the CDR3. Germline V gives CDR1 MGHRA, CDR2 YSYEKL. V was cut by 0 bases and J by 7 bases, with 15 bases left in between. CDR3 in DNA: TGCGCCAGCAGCCAAGATTCGGCAGGGAAGGGGACCCAGTACTTC. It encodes CASSQDSAGKGTQYF.

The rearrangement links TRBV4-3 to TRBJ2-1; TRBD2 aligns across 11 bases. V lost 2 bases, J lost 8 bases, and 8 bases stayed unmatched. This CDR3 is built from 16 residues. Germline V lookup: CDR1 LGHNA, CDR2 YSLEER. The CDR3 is CASSQHGTSGGDEQFF. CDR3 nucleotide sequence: TGCGCCAGCAGCCAACATGGGACTAGCGGAGGGGATGAGCAGTTCTTC.

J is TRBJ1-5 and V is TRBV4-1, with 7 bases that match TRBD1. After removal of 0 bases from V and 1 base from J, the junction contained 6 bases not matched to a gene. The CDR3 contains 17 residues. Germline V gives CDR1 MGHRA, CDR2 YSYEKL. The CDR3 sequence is CASSQDRTGRSNQPQHF. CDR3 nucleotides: TGCGCCAGCAGCCAAGATCGGACAGGACGAAGCAATCAGCCCCAGCATTTT.

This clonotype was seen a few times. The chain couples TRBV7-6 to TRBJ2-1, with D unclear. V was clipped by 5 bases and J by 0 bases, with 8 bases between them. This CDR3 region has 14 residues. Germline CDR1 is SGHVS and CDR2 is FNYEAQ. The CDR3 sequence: CASSRAASYNEQFF. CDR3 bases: TGTGCCAGCAGCAGGGCAGCCTCCTACAATGAGCAGTTCTTC.